These T cell receptor beta chains were read from a single sample in a study of T cells in Graves' hyperthyroidism and ophthalmopathy. TCRdb analysed the multiplex PCR reads with MiXCR anew, one entry per CDR3 protein. The sample carries approximately 740,000 distinct CDR3 sequences, around 15% recorded once. Sequencing was performed on blood. The receptors shown here come from a young woman with Graves' hyperthyroidism. Each CDR3 is given with its conserved first and last residue. D genes are given only for firm matches. Not every row has a clone size; where given, it reads once, few, many or a size class.

NA TRBJ2-7 TRBV15 NA TGTGCCACCAGCATGGCGGGTAAAAGCTCCTACGAGCAGTACTTC CATSMAGKSSYEQYF
NA TRBJ1-5 TRBV19 NA TGTGCCAGTAGTATCATAGACTTGGGCAATCAGCCCCAGCATTTT CASSIIDLGNQPQHF
NA TRBJ1-6 TRBV5-1 NA TGCGCCAGCAGCTTGGGGGACTTTCCTAATAATTCACCCCTCCACTTT CASSLGDFPNNSPLHF
TRBD1 TRBJ1-2 TRBV29-1 NA TGCAGCGTTGAAGACCCTGGACAGGCGGTTAACTATGGCTACACCTTC CSVEDPGQAVNYGYTF
NA TRBJ1-5 TRBV4-1 NA TGCGCCAGCAGCCAAGTTTTGGAAGAAGGCAATCAGCCCCAGCATTTT CASSQVLEEGNQPQHF
TRBD2 TRBJ2-1 TRBV18 many TGTGCCAGCTCACCACCCGAGCGGGACTCCTACAATGAGCAGTTCTTC CASSPPERDSYNEQFF
TRBD1 TRBJ1-2 TRBV7-8 NA TGTGCCAGCAGCCCGAGACGACAGGGTCATGGCTACACCTTC CASSPRRQGHGYTF
NA TRBJ2-3 TRBV6-1 few TGTGCCAGCAGCCATGTTAGGACCATCACAGATACGCAGTATTTT CASSHVRTITDTQYF
TRBD2 TRBJ2-1 TRBV6-1 few TGTGCCAGCCCGAGGACTAGCGGGCGGTACAATGAGCAGTTCTTC CASPRTSGRYNEQFF
TRBD2 TRBJ2-5 TRBV7-3 many TGTGCCAGCAGCCCAGGCCGGCTAAGCGGGAGGGGTCAAGAGACCCAGTACTTC CASSPGRLSGRGQETQYF
NA TRBJ1-1 TRBV29-1 many TGCAGCGTTGAACGGGGGAGGAACACTGAAGCTTTCTTT CSVERGRNTEAFF
NA TRBJ2-1 TRBV9 few TGTGCCAGCAGCGAACTGGGGCTATCCTACAATGAGCAGTTCTTC CASSELGLSYNEQFF
NA TRBJ2-7 TRBV29-1 NA TGCAGCGTTGATGGCCCGGAGGGGGCTAGCGGAGCGATCTACGAGCAGTACTTC CSVDGPEGASGAIYEQYF
TRBD2 TRBJ2-3 TRBV12-3/TRBV12-4 NA TGTGCCAGCAGTGGACTAGCGGGAGGGGCATGGACGCAGTATTTT CASSGLAGGAWTQYF
NA TRBJ2-2 TRBV6-2/TRBV6-3 NA TGTGCCAGCAGTTTCCTTCGGAATAGCAGGCCCGGGGAGCTGTTTTTT CASSFLRNSRPGELFF
TRBD2 TRBJ2-1 TRBV7-2 many TGTGCCAGCAGCTCCAGACCCGGACTAGCGGTTAACAATGAGCAGTTCTTC CASSSRPGLAVNNEQFF
TRBD1 TRBJ2-7 TRBV5-6 many TGTGCCAGCAAAAAAGACAGGGGGCGATCCTACGAGCAGTACTTC CASKKDRGRSYEQYF
TRBD1 TRBJ1-4 TRBV7-3 many TGTGCCAGCAGCGGACCAGGACAGGGTAAAAAACTGTTTTTT CASSGPGQGKKLFF
TRBD2 TRBJ2-7 TRBV10-3 NA TGTGCCACCCGTGGAAACCGGACTAGCGGGTCGACCTACGAGCAGTACTTC CATRGNRTSGSTYEQYF
NA TRBJ2-3 TRBV5-6 NA TGTGCCAGCAGCCAGGACGCGGGTCGGGGCACAGATACGCAGTATTTT CASSQDAGRGTDTQYF
NA TRBJ1-2 TRBV29-1 many TGCAGCGTTGATGGGGGATCCGACTATGGCTACACCTTC CSVDGGSDYGYTF
NA TRBJ2-2 TRBV7-3 many TGTGCCAGCAGTCCGGGGAACACCGGGGAGCTGTTTTTT CASSPGNTGELFF